This T cell receptor beta chain came from a study of graft-versus-host responses after intestinal transplantation (dated by TCRdb to the early 2020s). Looking at the study overall: Multivisceral, liver-intestinal, or isolated intestinal transplants were received by the recipients. To identify alloreactive clones, pre-transplant mixed lymphocyte reaction products were sequenced and then compared with unstimulated pre-transplant donor and recipient T cells. A peak of at least 4% donor T cells among recipient peripheral blood mononuclear cells was the definition used for donor T cell macrochimerism. Graft-versus-host and host-versus-graft alloreactive T cell clones were tracked in the graft, circulation and bone marrow after intestinal transplantation using bulk TCR-beta CDR3 sequencing. Rather than being sequenced by the commercial service, samples from three later patients were sequenced in-house on an Illumina MiSeq and processed with MiXCR. The cohort enrolled about two dozen intestinal transplant recipients including one retransplant, and a few patients lacking pretransplant specimens were excluded. Anti-thymocyte globulin induction was given to all recipients, followed by maintenance tacrolimus and steroids for about 3 years. General study outcomes and caveats: GvH clones were detected in recipient bone marrow, and some appeared earlier in ileal mucosa or blood, consistent with an intestinal mucosal origin. In the allografts of patients with donor T cell macrochimerism, GvH to HvG T cell clonal ratios were high. Early after transplant, peak levels of circulating GvH clones were associated with declines in HvG clones. The relatively low number and heterogeneity of intestinal transplant patients limited the conclusions.

Comments on this clone: Its antigen is currently not known. No much larger clone exists at a distance of one base, and base qualities are not known.

The method behind the library was the immunoSEQ multiplex PCR assay. For most patients, genomic DNA was isolated using the Qiagen DNeasy Blood and Tissue Kit and was shipped frozen to Adaptive Biotechnologies for TCR sequencing. Adaptive Biotechnologies carried out high-throughput TCR-beta CDR3 sequencing of genomic DNA for most patients. Per the source publication's procedure: Adaptive's ImmunoSEQ software was the source of the TCR sequencing data for over 15 patients, while a few other patients were processed with MiXCR and VDJtools. To correct CD4 versus CD8 sorting errors, sequences present in both subsets at a frequency ratio below 5:1 were removed. Because the origin of CDR3 nucleotide sequences shared between donor and recipient could not be assigned, those sequences were removed. To be classed as alloreactive, a clone needed at least 2-fold expansion over unstimulated cells and a minimum CFSE-low frequency of 0.002% (template counts) or 0.001% (read counts). Clones were considered mappable if detected in sequenced pre-transplant spleen, lymph node, or MLR CFSE-low populations of the donor or recipient. Cumulative frequency of alloreactive clones was calculated as a percentage of all sequences weighted by copy number. This immuneACCESS table, as held by TCRdb, lists in-frame sequences with V and J called but not all clones. Of the missing ones, under half trace to an unresolved V gene in checked studies; the others have no known cause. Clonal size and the V and J genes are those of that table, whereas D and trimming came from the DNA. Recorded for this sample are about 88,000 clones; roughly 90% of them occurred a single time. The top ten constitute 0.3% to 0.45% of the sample.

The sample's time point, from its label and the paper: cells obtained before transplantation from donor or recipient. CD3+CD4+ and CD3+CD8+ populations were FACS-sorted from unstimulated pre-transplant donor and recipient cells taken from spleen or lymph nodes. Trimming removed 7 bases from V and 0 bases from J, leaving 10 bases between the germline ends. Inclusive of the bounding cysteine and phenylalanine, the CDR3 is 13 residues long. This entry keeps only the CDR3 DNA: 39 bases, framed from base 1. From a lookup of the germline V gene, CDR1 and CDR2 are SQVTM and ANQGSEA. The TCR comes from a human donor who was the organ donor for an intestinal transplant. Sequencing was performed on unstimulated CD4+ T cells sorted from spleen or lymph node cells, taken before transplant. The receptor chain draws on TRBV29-1 and TRBJ2-1; a tentative D match to TRBD2 spans 5 bases. The sequenced DNA: TGCAGCGGTAGCGTAAGCTCCTACAATGAGCAGTTCTTC. Protein translation: CSGSVSSYNEQFF.